This T cell receptor beta chain was recorded in a study of shared clonotypes between healthy human individuals. Study in general: Per donor, CD8 memory used one plate, CD8 naive used two, CD4 memory used three and CD4 naive used three.

In the case of this clone: Its specificity is not known.

V lost 0 bases and J lost 1, with 9 bases in between. CDR3 length: 15 amino acids. Germline V gene lookup returns CDR1 SGHKS and CDR2 YYEKEE (reference sequence). Only in-frame clones appear in the TCRdb table, and some are missing; sequencing was by immunoSEQ multiplex PCR. The table has some 1.5 million clones, approximately 96% seen once. General study points: With four donors compared, approximately 5% of naive CD4 clonotypes were shared. Sequencing depth was predicted to influence how clonotypes are shared among donors. The generation probabilities recorded for non-shared clonotypes fell below those of clonotypes shared by all four donors.

The sequence was obtained from a man younger than 40 in good health. The sample consisted of naive CD4+ T cells sorted from blood. As to subset: CD45RA+ positively selected. The gene calls are TRBV5-5 and TRBJ2-3; D gene uncertain. CDR3 bases: TGTGCCAGCAGCTTGGGTGTCGGACGCACAGATACGCAGTATTTT. It encodes CASSLGVGRTDTQYF.